The T cell receptor beta chain under discussion was sequenced for a study of PD-1 and CTLA-4 blockade in melanoma. Sequencing was performed with immunoSEQ multiplex PCR; in TCRdb, only in-frame clones are kept and a portion is missing. Here the sample spans tens of thousands of clones, 75% to 95% being singletons. V lost 0 bases and J 7 bases, leaving 6 bases between the germline ends. The CDR3 totals 12 residues. Germline V gene lookup returns CDR1 LGHNA and CDR2 YNFKEQ. This material consisted of CD8+ T cells from peripheral blood, taken from a patient given anti-PD-1 treatment. This chain joins TRBV4-2 and TRBJ1-1; D is unresolved. The TCR was taken from a human donor with melanoma. This CDR3 is CASSQEGLEAFF. The CDR3 DNA sequence: TGTGCCAGCAGCCAAGAAGGACTTGAAGCTTTCTTT.